The clone carrying this TCR beta chain appeared a single time. The sample comes from a study of blood T cell repertoires in COVID-19. Germline V gives CDR1 SGHVS, CDR2 FQNEAQ. J lost 2 bases, V lost 5 bases, and 4 bases had no gene match. The CDR3 runs 15 residues. Original methodology: Reference gene primer amplification in the assay estimated nucleated cell counts. Libraries were prepared by immunoSEQ multiplex PCR; TCRdb keeps only in-frame clonotypes and omits some of them. From that table come the V and J calls and clone size; the DNA was used to work out D and trimming. The sample lists 250,000 to 300,000 clones, roughly 80% occurring once.

This TCR came from a man aged 55 to 70 who had recovered from COVID-19. The gene calls are TRBV7-8 and TRBJ2-1; 9 bases map to TRBD2. Sequenced material: peripheral blood. The CDR3 nucleotides read TGTGCCAGCAGCCATAGCGGGGGACCCTACAATGAGCAGTTCTTC. Translated, it gives CASSHSGGPYNEQFF.